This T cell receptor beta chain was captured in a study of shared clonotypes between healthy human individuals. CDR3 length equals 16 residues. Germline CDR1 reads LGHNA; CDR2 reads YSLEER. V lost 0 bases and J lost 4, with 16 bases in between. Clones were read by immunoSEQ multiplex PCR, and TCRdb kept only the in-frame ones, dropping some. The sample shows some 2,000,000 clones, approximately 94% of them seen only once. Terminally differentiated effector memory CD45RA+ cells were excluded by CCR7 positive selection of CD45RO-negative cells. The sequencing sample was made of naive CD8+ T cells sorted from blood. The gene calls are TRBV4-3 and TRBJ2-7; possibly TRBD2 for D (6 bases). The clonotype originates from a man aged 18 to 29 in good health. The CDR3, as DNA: TGCGCCAGCAGCCAAGATTTGGAGGGGCGCGAATACGAGCAGTACTTC. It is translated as CASSQDLEGREYEQYF.